This T cell receptor beta chain is from a study of shared T cell receptors in the human thymus listed by TCRdb under 2021. A note on the overall study: The study examined how the human thymus generates shared, self-reactive T-cell receptor alpha chains.

The library was generated by the immunoSEQ multiplex PCR assay. TCRdb holds this immuneACCESS table with in-frame rearrangements only. Some clones are missing; in checked studies, unresolved V genes explain under half, and the rest has no known cause. Within this sample are hundreds of thousands of clones, with 87% of them counted one time only. The ten largest clones add up to 0.0094% of the sample. Taken from cysteine to phenylalanine, the CDR3 has 15 residues. Just CDR3 DNA is preserved here, 45 bases in frame from base 1. From the germline V gene, CDR1 is MNHEY and CDR2 is SVGAGI. Trimming removed 5 bases from V and 0 bases from J, leaving 14 bases between the germline ends. Of note for this clone: Its binding antigen is unknown. Per-nucleotide qualities are absent, and no much larger clonotype sits a single base away.

The data also belong to a second study, concerning human thymus T cells. The second paper states: Donors were immunologically healthy infants undergoing open corrective cardiac surgery for congenital heart defects in Finland. Thymus tissue was obtained as surgical resects removed during corrective cardiac surgery. Usage of V and J gene segments appeared to be biased in both the thymic and the peripheral blood repertoires. The related research found that thymic TCR repertoires overlapped highly between unrelated individuals. TCR alpha and beta repertoires from about 8 infant thymus samples and a few related peripheral blood samples were characterized in the study. The cohort included 5 or 6 male and two female infants, with donor ages spanning 7 to 244 days. Thymocytes were freed from the tissue by mechanical means and kept at -70 degrees C as pellets of roughly 10-32 million cells. A QIAsymphony instrument was used to extract genomic DNA from the frozen cell pellets. The immunoSEQ multiplex PCR assay was used to amplify the TCRB and TCRAD loci from a standardized quantity of quality-controlled genomic DNA. The amplicons spanned the V(D)J region and were long enough to cover the CDR3 and allow V and J genes to be identified. The amplicons were sequenced on an Illumina platform via the commercial immunoSEQ service. Primer bias and sequencing errors were corrected as previously described, and TCRAD and TCRB definitions were based on the IMGT database. Repertoires were analysed with immunoSEQ Analyzer 3.0 and VDJTools, covering basic statistics, V/J segment usage, diversity estimates, rarefaction and pairwise overlap. Chao1, ChaoE, Efron-Thisted, Shannon and inverse Simpson indices were used to estimate diversity, which was also estimated on datasets down-sampled to the smallest sample. Repertoire overlap was determined by strict matching of CDR3 nucleotide sequence, V gene and J gene, and Jaccard-based multidimensional scaling clustering was applied. On average, thymus samples gave around 810,000 unique TCRB clonotypes, whereas blood samples gave 75,000 to 85,000.

Sequenced sample: thymocytes. The TCR originated in a boy younger than two with a congenital heart defect. Donor details come from another sample of the same person, matched by shared clones. The chain joins TRBV6-5 to TRBJ2-7, with a tentative D gene TRBD1 over 6 matching bases. The sequenced DNA is TGTGCCAGCAGTCCGGGACAACCAAGCTCCTACGAGCAGTACTTC. This yields the protein CASSPGQPSSYEQYF.